Here is one T cell receptor (beta chain) with its context. Its antigen specificity is not known. No much larger clonotype is one base removed from it; base qualities were not supplied. The sample's treatment or condition label, in plain terms: roughly 19 received Ad26.COV2.S at low or high dose, single or two shots; about five received placebo; per-sample allocation not given. Repertoires of vaccine and placebo recipients were sequenced from samples taken on day 63 after the first injection. Between 29 July and 7 August 2020, Cohort 1b enrolled fewer than 30 adults aged 18-55 years at one site in Boston, USA. Ad26.COV2.S was a replication-incompetent adenovirus type 26 vector that expressed a prefusion-stabilized SARS-CoV-2 spike protein derived from the original Wuhan strain. TCRbeta CDR3 regions were sequenced with the immunoSEQ Assay. After extraction, genomic DNA underwent amplification by bias-controlled multiplex PCR, followed by high-throughput sequencing. The authors' pipeline ran thus. To quantify the absolute abundance of every unique TCRbeta CDR3 region, sequences were collapsed and filtered. Usable DNA was measured by amplifying reference genes present in all nucleated cells, and TCRbeta template counts were normalized to that usable DNA to estimate T cell fraction. Repertoire TCRs were annotated as SARS-CoV-2-specific by exact matching of V gene, CDR3 amino acid sequence and J gene to a known reactive TCR set. MIRA supplied the reference SARS-CoV-2 TCR set, which was filtered for enrichment in COVID-19-positive ImmuneCODE repertoires so that public or cross-reactive TCRs were removed. Based on the MIRA antigens, annotated TCRs were further analysed at the level of specific ORF or position within ORF. Depth was the summed frequency of annotated unique rearrangements, while breadth was defined as annotated unique rearrangements over total unique productive rearrangements. Group comparisons of TCR breadth used two-sided Wilcoxon rank-sum tests. In TCRdb, the immuneACCESS table is reduced to in-frame sequences with V and J assigned. These tables do not hold every clone; where another copy was compared, an unresolved V gene accounts for under half, and the others remain unexplained. From that table come the V and J calls and clone size; the DNA was used to work out D and trimming. Within this sample are around 300,000 clones, with 88% of them counted one time only. The ten largest clones add up to around 6.1% of the sample.

Trimming takes 4 bases off V and 5 bases off J; junction bases not matched to a gene: 6. Measured from the cysteine to the phenylalanine, the CDR3 is 15 residues long. The sequence is cut down to CDR3 DNA, 45 bases in frame from base 1. For CDR1 and CDR2, the germline V gene lists SGHRS and YFSETQ. This record comes from a study of Ad26.COV2.S vaccination and SARS-CoV-2 variants (TCRdb year 2021). Turning to the overall study: Donors in the vaccine arm were drawn from COV1001, a multicentre, randomized, double-blind, placebo-controlled phase I-IIa trial testing Ad26.COV2.S in healthy adults. Trial participants were randomized into five groups of five, in which low-dose or high-dose Ad26.COV2.S was given once or twice, or placebo was given on both occasions. Investigators remained blinded to trial group allocation during experiments and outcome assessment. Ad26.COV2.S was given intramuscularly at 5x10^10 or 1x10^11 viral particles, as a single shot or as two shots 56 days apart. TCRbeta repertoire sequencing served as the tool for gauging how specific and how broad the SARS-CoV-2-reactive T cell receptors were following Ad26.COV2.S vaccination. The TCR-sequenced set comprised approximately 32 samples: approximately 20 Ad26.COV2.S vaccine recipients, 5 placebo recipients and 8 SARS-CoV-2 convalescent individuals. Beyond this particular receptor, the publication reports: Comparable non-spike TCR breadth was observed between vaccine and placebo recipients, consistent with only spike being contained in the vaccine. According to the authors, total T cell responses may have been underestimated by the TCR breadth and depth analyses. Spike-specific TCR breadth was higher in Ad26.COV2.S recipients than in placebo recipients (P = 0.0014). After vaccination, substantial breadth of spike-specific CD8+ and CD4+ T cell responses was reported. The study lacked the statistical power to compare responses across vaccine doses or regimens.

This TCR was sampled from a person between 18 and 65 years old who received the Ad26.COV2.S COVID-19 vaccine or a placebo. The chain employs TRBV5-1 and TRBJ1-4, and TRBD1 matches 9 of the central bases. The sample in question was peripheral blood, obtained in a trial of Ad26.COV2.S vaccine versus placebo. The DNA is as follows: TGCGCCAGCAGCCCCCCCGGACAGGGGAATGAAAAACTGTTTTTT. Its amino acids are CASSPPGQGNEKLFF.